In this sample, the clone carrying this TCR beta chain turned up a few times. Antigen specificity is unknown. The germline CDR1 and CDR2 sequences are KGHSH and LQKENI. The trim removed 8 bases at V and 8 bases at J, leaving 7 bases unmatched. The CDR3 extends over 13 amino acids. The data stem from a study of blood T cells in healthy people across ages. The wider study: For every two T cells, template switching captured about one barcoded beta molecule.

A second 7 to 11 cycle PCR used barcoded and J-beta primers. Each cDNA molecule, via a template-switch adaptor with 12 random nucleotides, was tagged. TCRdb fed the 5' RACE reads into MiXCR, producing one record per CDR3 protein. This table holds more than 650,000 distinct CDR3 sequences, 22% found once. Study results and limitations: Considered underestimates were the diversity estimates obtained from one million T cells.

The chain recombines TRBV18 with TRBJ1-4; 8 nucleotides line up with TRBD1. The clonotype originates from an older man in good health. Sequenced input: blood. The CDR3 coding sequence is TGTGCCAGCGCCGACAGGGGCGGAGAAAAACTGTTTTTT. This encodes CASADRGGEKLFF.